Listed here are 11 T cell receptor beta chains from one sample, sequenced in a study of Ad26.COV2.S vaccination and SARS-CoV-2 variants. Documented treatment: about 20 received Ad26.COV2.S at low or high dose, single or two shots; several received placebo; per-sample allocation not given. Specimens were obtained on day 63 following the first vaccine or placebo injection. Only in-frame clones appear in the TCRdb table, and some are missing; sequencing was by immunoSEQ multiplex PCR. The sample includes hundreds of thousands of clones, roughly 90% seen only once; the top ten take nearly 1.5%. The sequencing here drew on peripheral blood, taken in a trial of Ad26.COV2.S vaccine versus placebo. The source of these receptors is a person between 18 and 65 years old who received the Ad26.COV2.S COVID-19 vaccine or a placebo.

The rearrangement uses TRBV5-4 and TRBJ1-2; 9 bases line up with TRBD1. This CDR3 contains 15 residues. Germline V gene lookup returns CDR1 SGHNT and CDR2 YYREEE (reference sequence). The J segment lost 2 bases and the V segment lost 6 bases, leaving 8 bases of the junction unmatched. CDR3 protein: CASMGTGSTNYGYTF. As DNA, the CDR3 is TGTGCCAGCATGGGGACAGGGTCAACAAACTATGGCTACACCTTC.

This clone appeared a single time. The chain uses TRBV11-1 and TRBJ2-1, with TRBD2 identical over 12 bases. CDR3 length: 15 amino acids. The V segment lost 6 bases and the J segment 4 bases; nucleotides outside the gene matches: 4. Germline V lookup: CDR1 SGHAT, CDR2 FQDESV (reference sequence). The CDR3 loop reads CASRPTSGGYNEQFF. The CDR3 DNA is TGTGCCAGCAGACCAACTAGCGGGGGGTACAATGAGCAGTTCTTC.

V usage is TRBV3-1 (or the pseudogene TRBV3-2) and J usage is TRBJ2-7; 9 bases fit TRBD2. Germline V lookup: CDR1 LGHDT, CDR2 YNNKEL (reference sequence). The CDR3 is 16 amino acids. V gave up 1 base and J gave up 1 base; unmatched junction bases: 5. CDR3 DNA sequence: TGTGCCAGCAGCCAAGTTCGCGGGGGGGGTTCCTACGAGCAGTACTTC. Amino acid sequence: CASSQVRGGGSYEQYF.

The chain joins TRBV27 to TRBJ2-7; 8 bases agree with TRBD2. This CDR3 is 13 amino acids long. Germline values: CDR1 MNHEY, CDR2 SMNVEV (reference sequence). V gave up 7 bases and J gave up 3 bases; unmatched junction bases: 5. CDR3 in DNA: TGTGCCAGCATTCCGGGAGGGGGCTACGAGCAGTACTTC. The encoded protein is CASIPGGGYEQYF.

The table lists this clone with a few counts. The CDR3: CASRRDYRDF. CDR3 bases: TGTGCCAGCAGGCGGGACTATCGGGACTTC. The chain couples TRBV21-1 to TRBJ2-7; TRBD2, as called in the table, went unchecked against the DNA. TRBV21-1 is a pseudogene locus. The CDR3 loop spans 10 amino acids.

The J gene is TRBJ2-7, the V gene TRBV11-2, with unresolved D. V lost 3 bases, J lost 7 bases, and 7 bases lay in between. The germline V gene has CDR1 SGHAT and CDR2 FQNNGV. The CDR3 covers 11 residues. CDR3 DNA: TGTGCCAGCAGCTTGTTGGAGGAGCAGTACTTC. Amino acids: CASSLLEEQYF.

This clone was seen a single time. The J gene is TRBJ2-2, the V gene TRBV11-2; TRBD1 aligns across 7 bases. Looked up from germline, CDR1 is SGHAT and CDR2 is FQNNGV. Trimming removed 6 bases from V and 2 bases from J; junction bases left unmatched: 6. The CDR3 spans 15 residues. The CDR3 reads CASRRPGGNTGELFF. CDR3 nucleotides: TGTGCCAGCAGACGCCCAGGGGGAAACACCGGGGAGCTGTTTTTT.

The genes are TRBV30 and TRBJ2-5, with D perhaps matching TRBD1 or TRBD2 (6 bases each). CDR3 length: 13 residues. Trimming removed 8 bases from V and 4 bases from J, with 17 bases in between. CDR1 GTSNPN and CDR2 SVGIG come from the germline V gene (reference sequence). Here the CDR3 DNA reads TGTGCCCGGGAAGGAGGGGGGTCAGAGACCCAGTACTTC. As protein: CAREGGGSETQYF.

The chain recombines TRBV3-1 (or the pseudogene TRBV3-2) with TRBJ2-5, with D possibly called TRBD1 or TRBD2 (5 bases each). The V end was cut by 0 bases, the J end by 5 bases, with 16 bases between. The CDR3 consists of 16 residues. Germline loops: CDR1 LGHDT, CDR2 YNNKEL (reference sequence). The CDR3 protein is CASSQDPLGGWETQYF. CDR3 nucleotide sequence: TGTGCCAGCAGCCAAGATCCCCTTGGGGGTTGGGAGACCCAGTACTTC.

This clone was counted a single time. V usage is TRBV10-3 and J usage is TRBJ2-7, with D possibly TRBD2 on 5 matching bases. Germline V gene data show CDR1 as ENHRY and CDR2 as SYGVKD. The V end was cut by 8 bases, the J end by 7 bases, with 15 bases between. The CDR3 spans 12 residues. CDR3 sequence reads: CAIAGPPGEQYF. In DNA, the CDR3 is TGTGCCATCGCGGGCCCTCCGGGTGAGCAGTACTTC.

The chain has TRBV4-3 and TRBJ2-2; weak D call: TRBD2 (6 bases). Germline CDR1 reads LGHNA; CDR2 reads YSLEER. The CDR3 consists of 15 residues. The V end lost 5 bases, the J end lost 1 base, and 11 bases lay between the germline ends. CDR3 sequence (DNA): TGCGCCAGCAGCACTGGGCGGGGGAACACCGGGGAGCTGTTTTTT. Its translation: CASSTGRGNTGELFF.